The rows below give T cell receptor beta chains drawn from one sample of a study of cytomegalovirus exposure and HLA in healthy donors. Profiling relied on immunoSEQ multiplex PCR, and the TCRdb table lists in-frame clones only, not all of them. Seen here are over 100,000 clones, almost 70% observed once, and the top ten hold 8% to 9.5%. Sequences were obtained from PBMCs. Receptors were obtained from a man aged 30-40 years in good health and CMV-seropositive. CDR3s include the opening cysteine and the closing phenylalanine or tryptophan. Each record gives: CDR3 protein, CDR3 DNA, clone size, V gene, D gene, J gene, CDR3 length. The D gene is left open where the match is weak. Size is omitted from some rows. Given values are once, few, many or a class for expanded clones.

CASSQMDRVETQYF | TGTGCCAGCAGCCAGATGGACAGGGTAGAGACCCAGTACTTC | - | TRBV4-2 | TRBD1 | TRBJ2-5 | 14
CASSPNRSGEKLFF | TGTGCCAGCAGTCCGAATCGGAGTGGAGAAAAACTGTTTTTT | - | TRBV28 | - | TRBJ1-4 | 14
CASSPPAGQETQYF | TGTGCCAGCAGCCCCCCAGCGGGACAAGAGACCCAGTACTTC | - | TRBV13 | TRBD2 | TRBJ2-5 | 14
CASSPVDTQYF | TGTGCCAGCAGCCCCGTAGATACGCAGTATTTT | - | TRBV9 | - | TRBJ2-3 | 11
CASSPTSGHSYNEQFF | TGTGCCAGCAGCCCGACTAGCGGGCACTCCTACAATGAGCAGTTCTTC | - | TRBV5-4 | TRBD2 | TRBJ2-1 | 16
CASSVRTGALVVPGELFF | TGTGCCAGCAGCGTCAGGACAGGGGCCCTTGTAGTGCCCGGGGAGCTGTTTTTT | few | TRBV9 | TRBD1 | TRBJ2-2 | 18
CSVPEWAGEQFF | TGCAGCGTTCCCGAATGGGCCGGTGAGCAGTTCTTC | - | TRBV29-1 | - | TRBJ2-1 | 12
CASSRFGAETDTQYF | TGTGCCAGCAGCAGATTTGGAGCTGAAACAGATACGCAGTATTTT | - | TRBV11-3 | - | TRBJ2-3 | 15
CASSASDRERYTF | TGTGCCAGTAGTGCCAGTGACAGGGAACGCTACACCTTC | - | TRBV19 | TRBD1 | TRBJ1-2 | 13
CASSLLGGNEKLFF | TGTGCCAGCAGCTTATTGGGGGGGAATGAAAAACTGTTTTTT | - | TRBV7-6 | - | TRBJ1-4 | 14
CASSIRGGFEQFF | TGTGCCAGTAGTATACGCGGGGGGTTCGAGCAGTTCTTC | - | TRBV19 | TRBD2 | TRBJ2-1 | 13
CASSQGLADNEQFF | TGTGCCAGCAGCCAGGGACTAGCGGACAATGAGCAGTTCTTC | - | TRBV11-3 | TRBD2 | TRBJ2-1 | 14
CASSSLQGQGGIQYF | TGTGCCAGCAGCTCCCTACAGGGTCAGGGTGGGATTCAGTACTTC | - | TRBV5-5 | - | TRBJ2-4 | 15
CASSLSREGGYTF | TGTGCCAGCAGCTTATCCAGGGAAGGGGGCTACACCTTC | - | TRBV7-3 | - | TRBJ1-2 | 13
CASSVGWRQGASVIYGYTF | TGTGCCAGCAGCGTGGGCTGGAGACAGGGGGCTTCCGTGATCTATGGCTACACCTTC | - | TRBV9 | TRBD1 | TRBJ1-2 | 19
CASSDPFRLNTGELFF | TGTGCCAGCAGCGACCCCTTCCGCCTAAACACCGGGGAGCTGTTTTTT | - | TRBV9 | - | TRBJ2-2 | 16
CASSLVTGNQPQHF | TGTGCCAGCAGCTTGGTCACAGGGAATCAGCCCCAGCATTTT | once | TRBV5-5 | - | TRBJ1-5 | 14
CASRPPREGGDTQYF | TGTGCCAGCAGACCTCCGAGGGAGGGAGGAGATACGCAGTATTTT | - | TRBV6-5 | TRBD2 | TRBJ2-3 | 15
CASSDTSGTSGRNEQFF | TGTGCCAGTAGTGATACCTCTGGGACTAGCGGGAGGAATGAGCAGTTCTTC | - | TRBV19 | TRBD2 | TRBJ2-1 | 17
CASSLAPRGGLGTEAFF | TGTGCCAGCAGCTTAGCCCCGCGGGGGGGGCTGGGGACTGAAGCTTTCTTT | - | TRBV11-2 | - | TRBJ1-1 | 17
CASSETYEQYF | TGTGCCAGCAGCGAGACCTACGAGCAGTACTTC | - | TRBV6-6 | - | TRBJ2-7 | 11
CASSSFPGQGDSNTGELFF | TGTGCTAGCAGCTCATTCCCGGGACAGGGAGATTCGAACACCGGGGAGCTGTTTTTT | few | TRBV7-7 | TRBD1 | TRBJ2-2 | 19
CASSLFTGALIYNEQFF | TGTGCCAGCAGCTTGTTTACGGGAGCACTAATTTACAATGAGCAGTTCTTC | - | TRBV5-8 | - | TRBJ2-1 | 17
CASSREGESGEAFF | TGTGCCAGCAGTCGCGAGGGGGAATCCGGTGAAGCTTTCTTT | - | TRBV7-9 | - | TRBJ1-1 | 14
CAWSPQGNEKLFF | TGTGCCTGGAGTCCCCAGGGTAATGAAAAACTGTTTTTT | - | TRBV30 | - | TRBJ1-4 | 13
CSLDRNTEAFF | TGCAGCTTAGACAGGAACACTGAAGCTTTCTTT | few | TRBV29-1 | - | TRBJ1-1 | 11